These T cell receptor beta chains were read from a single sample in a study of memory CD4+ T cells and cytomegalovirus serostatus. TCRdb's table, derived via immunoSEQ multiplex PCR, lists solely in-frame clones and lacks some. Among some 29,000 clones listed, approximately 72% were seen once. Source material: memory CD4+ T cells from blood. The origin of the receptors is an adult in good health and CMV-seronegative. Some clones in this sample may be carry-over from other donors' samples. CDR3s include the opening cysteine and the closing phenylalanine or tryptophan. A D gene is named only where the DNA matches it firmly. The size of a clone is reported for some rows only, either as once, few or many, or as a class for expanded clones.

abundance: .; v_gene: TRBV5-8; j_gene: TRBJ2-1; d_gene: .; CDR3nt: TGTGCCAGCAGCTTGGCTTTCGGGTCCTACAATGAGCAGTTCTTC; CDR3aa: CASSLAFGSYNEQFF
abundance: .; v_gene: TRBV7-8; j_gene: TRBJ2-1; d_gene: .; CDR3nt: TGTGCCAGCAGCTTACGTTATGGCGGGGTTCGCTACAATGAGCAGTTCTTC; CDR3aa: CASSLRYGGVRYNEQFF
abundance: few; v_gene: TRBV19; j_gene: TRBJ2-4; d_gene: .; CDR3nt: TGTGCCAGTAGTATACCAGGTTTAGAAAACATTCAGTACTTC; CDR3aa: CASSIPGLENIQYF
abundance: .; v_gene: TRBV18; j_gene: TRBJ2-7; d_gene: .; CDR3nt: TGTGCCAGCTCACCTACGAGTGGTCTGGGATCCACCGAGCAGTACTTC; CDR3aa: CASSPTSGLGSTEQYF
abundance: .; v_gene: TRBV5-3; j_gene: TRBJ2-1; d_gene: .; CDR3nt: TGTGCCAGAAGCTTGGGGGGGACCTACAATGAGCAGTTCTTC; CDR3aa: CARSLGGTYNEQFF
abundance: .; v_gene: TRBV4-3; j_gene: TRBJ2-1; d_gene: .; CDR3nt: TGCGCCAGCAGCCAAGTTCCCAGGGTGGCCTACAATGAGCAGTTCTTC; CDR3aa: CASSQVPRVAYNEQFF
abundance: .; v_gene: TRBV11-3; j_gene: TRBJ1-4; d_gene: .; CDR3nt: TGTGCCAGCAGCTTAGGGGAGGTTGAAAAACTGTTTTTT; CDR3aa: CASSLGEVEKLFF
abundance: .; v_gene: TRBV28; j_gene: TRBJ2-7; d_gene: TRBD2; CDR3nt: TGTGCCAGCAGTTTTGCTACCACCGGGGGGGGGATACAGGGTGAGCAGTACTTC; CDR3aa: CASSFATTGGGIQGEQYF
abundance: .; v_gene: TRBV28; j_gene: TRBJ2-1; d_gene: TRBD2; CDR3nt: TGTGCCAGCATCACCACCCGACTAGCGGGTACCTACAATGAGCAGTTCTTC; CDR3aa: CASITTRLAGTYNEQFF
abundance: .; v_gene: TRBV27; j_gene: TRBJ2-2; d_gene: TRBD1; CDR3nt: TGTGCCAGCAGTTTCAACAGGGGAGCCGGGGAGCTGTTTTTT; CDR3aa: CASSFNRGAGELFF
abundance: .; v_gene: TRBV19; j_gene: TRBJ1-2; d_gene: .; CDR3nt: TGTGCCAGTACCGTCGGCGGGATCGGTCCATATGGCTACACCTTC; CDR3aa: CASTVGGIGPYGYTF
abundance: .; v_gene: TRBV30; j_gene: TRBJ1-1; d_gene: .; CDR3nt: TGTGCCTGGGCTTATACTAGGATGAACACTGAAGCTTTCTTT; CDR3aa: CAWAYTRMNTEAFF
abundance: .; v_gene: TRBV10-3; j_gene: TRBJ1-5; d_gene: .; CDR3nt: TGTGCCATCAAGGCGGATGACCATAGCAATCAGCCCCAGCATTTT; CDR3aa: CAIKADDHSNQPQHF
abundance: .; v_gene: TRBV6-1; j_gene: TRBJ1-3; d_gene: .; CDR3nt: TGTGCCAGCACTGAAACCTGGGGGCCCTCTGGAAACACCATATATTTT; CDR3aa: CASTETWGPSGNTIYF
abundance: .; v_gene: TRBV6-1; j_gene: TRBJ1-4; d_gene: .; CDR3nt: TGTGCCAGCAGTGAAGTTCCCCCAGGCTCTAATGAAAAACTGTTTTTT; CDR3aa: CASSEVPPGSNEKLFF
abundance: few; v_gene: TRBV6-5; j_gene: TRBJ1-6; d_gene: .; CDR3nt: TGTGCCAGCAGTTACTCGAGGAATCTTCTCCAAGCACCCCTCCACTTT; CDR3aa: CASSYSRNLLQAPLHF
abundance: once; v_gene: TRBV6-1; j_gene: TRBJ1-1; d_gene: TRBD1; CDR3nt: TGTGCCAGCAGTGGGCCAGGACAGGGACTCACTGAAGCTTTCTTT; CDR3aa: CASSGPGQGLTEAFF
abundance: .; v_gene: TRBV2; j_gene: TRBJ1-1; d_gene: .; CDR3nt: TGTGCCAGCAGAGGGTCGACACAAAGGAACACTGAAGCTTTCTTT; CDR3aa: CASRGSTQRNTEAFF
abundance: few; v_gene: TRBV6-1; j_gene: TRBJ2-1; d_gene: TRBD2; CDR3nt: TGTGCCAGCAGAGAAGCGGGGGCCTCCTACAATGAGCAGTTCTTC; CDR3aa: CASREAGASYNEQFF
abundance: medium-sized; v_gene: TRBV18; j_gene: TRBJ1-5; d_gene: .; CDR3nt: TGTGCCAGCTCACCACCGTCTTCAGGGAATAGCAATCAGCCCCAGCATTTT; CDR3aa: CASSPPSSGNSNQPQHF
abundance: .; v_gene: TRBV7-2; j_gene: TRBJ1-5; d_gene: .; CDR3nt: TGTGCCAGCAGCTCCCGAGAGGGCAATCAGCCCCAGCATTTT; CDR3aa: CASSSREGNQPQHF
abundance: .; v_gene: TRBV4-3; j_gene: TRBJ1-2; d_gene: .; CDR3nt: TGCGCCAGCGGTGACAGACTTGGCTACACCTTC; CDR3aa: CASGDRLGYTF
abundance: .; v_gene: TRBV14; j_gene: TRBJ2-1; d_gene: .; CDR3nt: TGTGCCAGCAGCCAAGATCGGGGACGTCAACCGTTCTTC; CDR3aa: CASSQDRGRQPFF
abundance: .; v_gene: TRBV5-4; j_gene: TRBJ2-7; d_gene: TRBD2; CDR3nt: TGTGCCAGCAGCTTGCCAATAGCGGGGACGTACGAGCAGTACTTC; CDR3aa: CASSLPIAGTYEQYF
abundance: .; v_gene: TRBV5-6; j_gene: TRBJ1-2; d_gene: TRBD1; CDR3nt: TGTGCCAGCAGGCCCACAGGGGGCGTAGAAGTTGTCTATGGCTACACCTTC; CDR3aa: CASRPTGGVEVVYGYTF
abundance: .; v_gene: TRBV6-5; j_gene: TRBJ1-2; d_gene: .; CDR3nt: TGTGCCACCCAGGGTGGCGGAGGCTACACCTTC; CDR3aa: CATQGGGGYTF
abundance: .; v_gene: TRBV7-2; j_gene: TRBJ1-1; d_gene: .; CDR3nt: TGTGCCAGCAGCTTCTGGGGGGTGCGGGACACTGAAGCTTTCTTT; CDR3aa: CASSFWGVRDTEAFF
abundance: .; v_gene: TRBV9; j_gene: TRBJ2-2; d_gene: .; CDR3nt: TGTGCCAGCAGCGTAGATGGGCACACCGGGGAGCTGTTTTTT; CDR3aa: CASSVDGHTGELFF
abundance: medium-sized; v_gene: TRBV27; j_gene: TRBJ1-1; d_gene: .; CDR3nt: TGTGCCAGCAGAACGTGGGGGAGTGAAGCTTTCTTT; CDR3aa: CASRTWGSEAFF
abundance: few; v_gene: TRBV11-1; j_gene: TRBJ1-2; d_gene: .; CDR3nt: TGTGCCAGCAGCCCAGGCCCGGCAGAACTCTATGGCTACACCTTC; CDR3aa: CASSPGPAELYGYTF
abundance: .; v_gene: TRBV18; j_gene: TRBJ1-4; d_gene: .; CDR3nt: TGTGCCAGCTCACCAGCGGGAAGTCGGGAAAAACTGTTTTTT; CDR3aa: CASSPAGSREKLFF
abundance: .; v_gene: TRBV25-1; j_gene: TRBJ1-4; d_gene: .; CDR3nt: TGTGCCAGCACCAGGAACCGGGACGGTTATGAAAAACTGTTTTTT; CDR3aa: CASTRNRDGYEKLFF
abundance: .; v_gene: TRBV28; j_gene: TRBJ1-1; d_gene: .; CDR3nt: TGTGCCAGCAGTTTGGCCCTGGGTGCTTTCTTT; CDR3aa: CASSLALGAFF
abundance: .; v_gene: TRBV7-2; j_gene: TRBJ1-1; d_gene: .; CDR3nt: TGTGCCAGCAGCTTAGTAGGATCCGCCGGGGGGGCTTTCTTT; CDR3aa: CASSLVGSAGGAFF